This TCR beta chain comes out of a study of T cell repertoires in cytomegalovirus infection. On the study more broadly: Indications came from public TCR beta signatures; they pointed to CMV infection and to a matching HLA type.

The CDR3 is 16 amino acids. The germline CDR1 and CDR2 sequences are SGHDN and FVKESK. V shed 3 bases and J 4 bases; nucleotides not matched to a gene: 6. Using its own MiXCR run on the reads, TCRdb lists one record per CDR3 protein. In the table there are under 800,000 distinct CDR3 sequences, 20% to 25% of which are singletons. This chain connects TRBV14 to TRBJ2-1; TRBD1 matches 10 bases. This sequence originates from a human donor in good health (CMV status not recorded). Some clones in this sample may be carry-over from other donors' samples. Sequences were obtained from CD8+ T cells from PBMCs. The CDR3 DNA follows: TGTGCCAGCAGCCACTGGGACAGGGGTGGGTACAATGAGCAGTTCTTC. It codes for CASSHWDRGGYNEQFF.